The 30 T cell receptor beta chains in this list originate from one sample, sequenced in a study of T cells in Graves' hyperthyroidism and ophthalmopathy. TCR beta CDR3 regions were amplified from RNA. Carried out on the TCR CDR3, a first-round RT-PCR used the HTBI primer set. TCRdb called the multiplex PCR reads again in MiXCR, with one record for every CDR3 protein. The repertoire consists of 350,000 to 400,000 distinct CDR3 sequences, with under 20% occurring once and the leading ten covering 3.7%. The sequencing input was blood. The receptor set was obtained from a woman aged 18-29 years with Graves' hyperthyroidism.

Concerning this clonotype itself: Its ends do not fully match the called genes, so a read error is possible. J is TRBJ1-2 and V is TRBV4-2; D is unclear. Germline V gene data show CDR1 as LGHNA and CDR2 as YNFKEQ. The CDR3 is made up of 15 amino acids. In nucleotides, the CDR3 is TGTGCCAGCAGCCAAGCAACAGAGGGCAGCTATGGTTACACCTTC. Its translation: CASSQATEGSYGYTF.

The table lists this clonotype with many counts. The rearrangement joins TRBV20-1 to TRBJ1-1; tentatively, D is TRBD1 (5 bases). This CDR3 spans 11 amino acids. V was clipped by 6 bases and J by 1 base, with 6 bases between them. Germline values: CDR1 DFQATT, CDR2 SNEGSKA (reference sequence). The CDR3 sequence is CSAGGNTEAFF. CDR3 bases: TGCAGTGCGGGGGGGAACACTGAAGCTTTCTTT.

The V gene is TRBV7-9, the J gene TRBJ1-2; no clear D gene. The V gene's germline CDR1 is SEHNR and CDR2 FQNEAQ (reference sequence). V lost 1 base and J lost 8, with 8 bases in between. The CDR3 length is 12 residues. CDR3 loop: CASSLDVEGYTF. The DNA for the CDR3 is TGTGCCAGCAGCTTAGACGTGGAGGGCTACACCTTC. Combining the CDR3 with reference TRBV7-9 and TRBJ1-2 gives the whole variable domain DTGVSQNPRHKITKRGQNVTFRCDPISEHNRLYWYRQTLGQGPEFLTYFQNEAQLEKSRLLSDRFSAERPKGSFSTLEIQRTEQGDSAMYLCASSLDVEGYTFGSGTRLTVV.

This clonotype showed up many times. The chain is built from TRBV28 and TRBJ2-5, with D unclear. Germline CDR1 reads MDHEN; CDR2 reads SYDVKM. CDR3 length equals 10 residues. The V gene lost 6 bases and the J gene lost 8 bases, with 7 bases spanning the gap. The CDR3 sequence is CASSSRTQYF. CDR3 sequence (DNA): TGTGCCAGCAGCTCCCGAACCCAGTACTTC.

The sample holds many counts of this clonotype. The CDR3 protein is CASRRMTGNTIYF. The CDR3 nucleotides are TGTGCCAGCAGGCGGATGACTGGAAACACCATATATTTT. V is TRBV6-2 or TRBV6-3 and J is TRBJ1-3; no definite D call. This CDR3 comprises 13 residues. V shed 6 bases and J shed 2 bases, with 8 bases lying between them. The V gene's germline CDR1 is MNHEY and CDR2 SVGEGT.

This clonotype was recorded a few times. This chain uses TRBV6-1 with TRBJ1-2; 7 bases fit TRBD1. Looked up from germline, CDR1 is MNHNS and CDR2 is SASEGT. Trimming took 6 bases from V and 5 from J; bases not matched to a gene: 15. The CDR3 totals 16 residues. The CDR3, as DNA: TGTGCCAGCAGCGATCGACAGGGATCAACTTGGTATGGCTACACCTTC. Protein sequence: CASSDRQGSTWYGYTF.

The chain recombines TRBV5-1 with TRBJ2-2; D is perhaps TRBD1 (6 bases). CDR3 size: 15 residues. V was pared by 4 bases and J by 3 bases, with 13 bases between. Germline loops: CDR1 SGHRS, CDR2 YFSETQ. CDR3 nucleotide sequence: TGCGCCAGCAGCAAAGACAGGAGAGACACCGGGGAGCTGTTTTTT. Its translation: CASSKDRRDTGELFF.

This clonotype was recorded many times. The J gene is TRBJ2-5, the V gene TRBV24-1, with D perhaps matching TRBD2 (5 bases). Germline CDR1 reads KGHDR; CDR2 reads SFDVKD. This CDR3 has 15 amino acids. V was clipped by 1 base and J by 0 bases, with 8 bases between them. In DNA form, the CDR3 reads TGTGCCACCAGTGATTTCGTCGGGGACCAAGAGACCCAGTACTTC. Protein sequence: CATSDFVGDQETQYF.

The chain uses TRBV11-2 and TRBJ2-2, with 8 bases fitting TRBD2. V shed 4 bases, J shed 1 base, and the junction held 14 bases outside the gene matches. CDR1 SGHAT and CDR2 FQNNGV come from the germline V gene. This CDR3 has 19 amino acids. CDR3 coding DNA: TGTGCCAGCAGCTATCTCGTTGGAGAGCGGGGGCGGAACACCGGGGAGCTGTTTTTT. This translates into CASSYLVGERGRNTGELFF.

This clonotype was recorded a few times. V is TRBV7-9 and J is TRBJ2-4; D is perhaps TRBD1 (6 bases). Trimming removed 6 bases at V and 2 bases at J, with 11 bases between. The CDR3 totals 14 residues. Germline CDR1 reads SEHNR; CDR2 reads FQNEAQ (reference sequence). The CDR3 is CASSSDRTKNIQYF. CDR3 DNA: TGTGCCAGCAGTTCCGACAGGACCAAAAACATTCAGTACTTC. Combining the CDR3 with reference TRBV7-9 and TRBJ2-4 gives the whole variable domain DTGVSQNPRHKITKRGQNVTFRCDPISEHNRLYWYRQTLGQGPEFLTYFQNEAQLEKSRLLSDRFSAERPKGSFSTLEIQRTEQGDSAMYLCASSSDRTKNIQYFGAGTRLSVL.

The sample holds many counts of this clonotype. CDR3 nucleotides: TGCAGTGCGAACCAACAGGGGTGGGAGACCCAGTACTTC. It is translated as CSANQQGWETQYF. The J gene is TRBJ2-5, the V gene TRBV20-1; 7 nucleotides agree with TRBD1. This CDR3 has 13 amino acids. The V and J ends lost 6 bases and 5 bases, in that order; junction bases with no gene match: 9. Looked up from germline, CDR1 is DFQATT and CDR2 is SNEGSKA (reference sequence).

This clonotype appeared many times. V is TRBV5-5 and J is TRBJ1-3; D unclear. The CDR3 has 15 residues. V lost 0 bases and J 4 bases, leaving 11 bases between the germline ends. Germline V gene sequence: CDR1 SGHKS, CDR2 YYEKEE (reference sequence). The CDR3 region has the DNA TGTGCCAGCAGCTTGGGCCCACGCTCAGGAAACACCATATATTTT. It yields the protein CASSLGPRSGNTIYF.

This clonotype showed up many times. The genes are TRBV13 and TRBJ2-7, with 8 bases identical to TRBD2. The ends lost 7 bases at V and 3 bases at J; junction bases unmatched: 8. The CDR3 runs to 14 residues. In germline, CDR1 is PRHDT, CDR2 FYEKMQ (reference sequence). In DNA form, the CDR3 reads TGTGCCAGCACGATCGGGGGGGTGAACTACGAGCAGTACTTC. This encodes CASTIGGVNYEQYF.

This chain uses TRBV6-1 with TRBJ2-1; D possibly uses TRBD1 or TRBD2 (6 bases each). From germline, CDR1 is MNHNS and CDR2 SASEGT. CDR3 length: 14 amino acids. Trimming left V 10 bases short and J 2 bases short, with 15 bases between. CDR3 amino acids: CATRRGHPYNEQFF. The CDR3 nucleotides read TGTGCCACCCGCCGGGGGCATCCCTACAATGAGCAGTTCTTC.

At least ten counts were recorded for this clonotype. The chain has TRBV7-8 and TRBJ1-1; no firm D call. Germline V gene data show CDR1 as SGHVS and CDR2 as FQNEAQ. V lost 2 bases and J lost 4, with 5 bases in between. The length of the CDR3 is 12 residues. The CDR3 coding sequence is TGTGCCAGCAGCTTACAGAGCACTGAAGCTTTCTTT. Translating it yields CASSLQSTEAFF. Full variable domain (remainder filled in from reference TRBV7-8 and TRBJ1-1): GAGVSQSPRYKVAKRGQDVALRCDPISGHVSLFWYQQALGQGPEFLTYFQNEAQLDKSGLPSDRFFAERPEGSVSTLKIQRTQQEDSAVYLCASSLQSTEAFFGQGTRLTVV.

This clonotype was seen a handful of times. In DNA form, the CDR3 reads TGTGCCAGCAGAGGGGGTTTTGGCTACACCTTC. Encoded protein: CASRGGFGYTF. The chain has TRBV11-2 and TRBJ1-2; D possibly corresponds to TRBD1 (6 bases). The CDR3 extends over 11 amino acids. With 6 bases removed from V and 7 bases from J, the gap between germline ends came to 9 bases. Germline CDR1 reads SGHAT; CDR2 reads FQNNGV. The variable domain in full, with the rest retrieved from reference TRBV11-2 and TRBJ1-2, is EAGVAQSPRYKIIEKRQSVAFWCNPISGHATLYWYQQILGQGPKLLIQFQNNGVVDDSQLPKDRFSAERLKGVDSTLKIQPAKLEDSAVYLCASRGGFGYTFGSGTRLTVV.

This clonotype was detected ten times or more. The chain combines TRBV4-1 with TRBJ2-5, with D possibly being TRBD2 (5 bases). Trimming took off 0 bases at V and 4 bases at J, with 12 bases between the two ends. Germline V gene data show CDR1 as MGHRA and CDR2 as YSYEKL. This CDR3 spans 15 amino acids. The CDR3 region has the DNA TGCGCCAGCAGCCAAGATCGCATCCGGGGAGAGACCCAGTACTTC. Translated: CASSQDRIRGETQYF.

V and J are TRBV19 and TRBJ1-1; TRBD1 is a possible D gene (5 bases). The CDR3 contains 11 residues. Germline V CDR1 and CDR2: LNHDA, SQIVND (reference sequence). Trimming shortened V by 7 bases and J by 8 bases, and 11 bases separated the two germline ends. The CDR3 protein is CASTGPVEAFF. As DNA, the CDR3 is TGTGCCAGTACGGGACCGGTCGAAGCTTTCTTT.

This chain connects TRBV12-3 or TRBV12-4 to TRBJ2-2; 9 bases are shared with TRBD1. After removal of 5 bases from V and 7 bases from J, the junction contained 8 bases not matched to a gene. CDR3 length: 15 residues. The CDR3 DNA is TGTGCCAGCAGTGCTGGACAGGGGATCCACGGGGAGCTGTTTTTT. It yields the protein CASSAGQGIHGELFF.

The V and J genes are TRBV7-9 and TRBJ1-1, with D maybe TRBD1 (5 bases). Germline V gene lookup returns CDR1 SEHNR and CDR2 FQNEAQ (reference sequence). This CDR3 has 15 amino acids. V gave up 7 bases and J gave up 1 base, with 16 bases separating them. The CDR3: CASNRVRGPNTEAFF. Here the CDR3 DNA reads TGTGCCAGCAACAGAGTCCGGGGCCCGAACACTGAAGCTTTCTTT.

This clonotype was counted many times. This rearrangement joins TRBV19 to TRBJ2-6, with D possibly matching TRBD1 (5 bases). This CDR3 contains 19 residues. Looked up from germline, CDR1 is LNHDA and CDR2 is SQIVND (reference sequence). The V gene lost 7 bases and the J gene lost 0 bases, with 22 bases spanning the gap. The CDR3 sequence is CASTPAWGRTYSGANVLTF. The CDR3 nucleotides are TGTGCCAGTACCCCAGCGTGGGGCCGGACCTACTCTGGGGCCAACGTCCTGACTTTC.

This clonotype was observed many times. The chain has TRBV13 and TRBJ2-7; 7 bases agree with TRBD2. This CDR3 comprises 15 residues. Trimming at V came to 2 bases and at J to 2 bases, leaving 6 bases not matched to a gene. CDR1 is PRHDT, CDR2 FYEKMQ, per germline (reference sequence). DNA of the CDR3: TGTGCCAGCAGCTTATCTAGCGGCATAACCTACGAGCAGTACTTC. It is translated as CASSLSSGITYEQYF. The full variable domain, rest sourced from reference TRBV13 and TRBJ2-7, is AAGVIQSPRHLIKEKRETATLKCYPIPRHDTVYWYQQGPGQDPQFLISFYEKMQSDKGSIPDRFSAQQFSDYHSELNMSSLELGDSALYFCASSLSSGITYEQYFGPGTRLTVT.

This clonotype was counted at least ten times. This chain joins TRBV20-1 and TRBJ2-2; 8 positions agree with TRBD2. This CDR3 is built from 15 residues. Germline V lookup: CDR1 DFQATT, CDR2 SNEGSKA (reference sequence). V was clipped by 0 bases and J by 3 bases; unmatched bases: 3. DNA for the CDR3: TGCAGTGCTAGAGATAGCGGGAAAGACACCGGGGAGCTGTTTTTT. Its translation: CSARDSGKDTGELFF.

This clonotype came up many times. The chain combines TRBV7-9 with TRBJ1-1, with D hard to call. This CDR3 has 15 amino acids. The V end lost 5 bases, the J end lost 3 bases, and 16 bases lay between the germline ends. Germline CDR1 is SEHNR and CDR2 is FQNEAQ (reference sequence). The CDR3 region is CASSPRGGIDTEAFF. The DNA of the CDR3 is TGTGCCAGCAGCCCCCGAGGAGGGATAGACACTGAAGCTTTCTTT.

The genes are TRBV12-3 or TRBV12-4 and TRBJ2-2; 7 nucleotides agree with TRBD2. CDR3 length equals 14 residues. V lost 10 bases and J lost 5; bases outside the gene matches: 10. DNA for the CDR3: TGTGCCACCAGGTGGAGCGGGACTACCGGGGAGCTGTTTTTT. This sequence encodes CATRWSGTTGELFF.

This clonotype was seen many times. The rearrangement joins TRBV6-1 to TRBJ1-3; D call uncertain. Germline V lookup: CDR1 MNHNS, CDR2 SASEGT. This CDR3 has 13 amino acids. V was shortened by 10 bases and J by 1 base, with 11 bases between the two germline ends. In DNA, the CDR3 is TGTGCCATCCCAGGAGGATCTGGAAACACCATATATTTT. Translation: CAIPGGSGNTIYF.

This chain joins TRBV5-5 and TRBJ2-5; 8 positions match TRBD1. Germline CDR1 SGHKS, CDR2 YYEKEE (reference sequence). CDR3 length: 14 amino acids. The V segment lost 0 bases and the J segment 5 bases; nucleotides outside the gene matches: 3. The CDR3 sequence is CASSLEGQVETQYF. The CDR3 DNA follows: TGTGCCAGCAGCTTGGAGGGACAGGTGGAGACCCAGTACTTC.

The genes are TRBV4-1 and TRBJ2-7, with TRBD2 identical over 10 bases. After removal of 4 bases from V and 2 bases from J, the junction contained 17 bases not matched to a gene. The CDR3 is made up of 19 amino acids. Germline V lookup: CDR1 MGHRA, CDR2 YSYEKL. This CDR3 reads CASSLIRGLAPRLTYEQYF. The DNA for the CDR3 is TGCGCCAGCAGCCTAATAAGGGGACTAGCGCCCCGTTTGACCTACGAGCAGTACTTC.

This clonotype was seen repeatedly, ten times or more. At one boundary the junction diverges from the germline segment, which might be a read error. The CDR3 nucleotides read TGTGCCTTCAGATTGGACCCTGGAAACACCATATATTTT. Translation: CAFRLDPGNTIYF. This rearrangement joins TRBV10-3 to TRBJ1-3; no clear D. Germline loops: CDR1 ENHRY, CDR2 SYGVKD. This CDR3 spans 13 amino acids.

At least ten counts were recorded for this clonotype. This chain links TRBV27 with TRBJ2-7, with D possibly TRBD2 on 5 matching bases. Germline V gene sequence: CDR1 MNHEY, CDR2 SMNVEV (reference sequence). The CDR3 runs 13 residues. Trimming shortened V by 3 bases and J by 6 bases, and 12 bases separated the two germline ends. CDR3 sequence reads: CASSFRGNGEQYF. CDR3 coding DNA: TGTGCCAGCAGTTTTAGAGGGAACGGCGAGCAGTACTTC.